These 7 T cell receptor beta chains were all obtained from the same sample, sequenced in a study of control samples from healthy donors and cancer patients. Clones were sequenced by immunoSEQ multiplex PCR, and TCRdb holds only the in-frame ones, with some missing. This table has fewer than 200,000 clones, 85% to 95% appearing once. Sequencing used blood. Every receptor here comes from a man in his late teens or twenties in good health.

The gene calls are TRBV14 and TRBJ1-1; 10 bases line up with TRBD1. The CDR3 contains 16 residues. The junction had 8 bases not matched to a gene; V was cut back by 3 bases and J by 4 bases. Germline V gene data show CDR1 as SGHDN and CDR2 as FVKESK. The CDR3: CASSHQPGQGLTEAFF. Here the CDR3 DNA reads TGTGCCAGCAGCCACCAACCGGGACAGGGGCTCACTGAAGCTTTCTTT.

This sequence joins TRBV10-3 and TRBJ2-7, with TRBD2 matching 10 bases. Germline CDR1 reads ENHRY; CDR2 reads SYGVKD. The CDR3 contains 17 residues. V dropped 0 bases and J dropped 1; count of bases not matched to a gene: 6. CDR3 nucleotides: TGTGCCATCAGTGAGTCTAAGGGACTAGCGAAATCCTACGAGCAGTACTTC. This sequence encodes CAISESKGLAKSYEQYF.

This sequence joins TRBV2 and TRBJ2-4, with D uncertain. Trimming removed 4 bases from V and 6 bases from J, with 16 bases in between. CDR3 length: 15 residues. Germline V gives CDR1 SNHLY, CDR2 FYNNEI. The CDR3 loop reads CASSVGLSNANIQYF. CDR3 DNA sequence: TGTGCCAGCAGTGTTGGTCTATCTAACGCAAACATTCAGTACTTC.

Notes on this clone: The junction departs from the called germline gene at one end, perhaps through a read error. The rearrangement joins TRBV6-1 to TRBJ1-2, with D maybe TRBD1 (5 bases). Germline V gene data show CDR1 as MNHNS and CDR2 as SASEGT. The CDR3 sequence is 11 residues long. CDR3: CASSEEYRILF. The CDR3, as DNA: TGTGCCAGCAGTGAGGAGTACAGGATCCTCTTC.

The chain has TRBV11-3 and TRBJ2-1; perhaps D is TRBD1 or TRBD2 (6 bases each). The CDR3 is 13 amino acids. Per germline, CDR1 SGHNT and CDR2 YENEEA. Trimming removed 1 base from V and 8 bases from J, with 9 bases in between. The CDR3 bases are TGTGCCAGCAGCTTAGGGGGGGCGCATGAGCAGTTCTTC. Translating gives CASSLGGAHEQFF.

CDR3 in DNA: TGTGCCAGCTCACCACCGTCCGGGGGCACCGGGGAGCTGTTTTTT. It codes for CASSPPSGGTGELFF. The chain recombines TRBV18 with TRBJ2-2; a weak D match, TRBD2 (6 bases). CDR1 and CDR2 (germline): KGHSH, LQKENI. This CDR3 has 15 amino acids. V lost 0 bases and J lost 4, with 9 bases in between.

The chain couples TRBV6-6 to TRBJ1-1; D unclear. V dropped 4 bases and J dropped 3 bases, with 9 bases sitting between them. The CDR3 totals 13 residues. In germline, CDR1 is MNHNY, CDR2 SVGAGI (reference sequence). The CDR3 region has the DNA TGTGCCAGCAGTTCGGACGGAGACACTGAAGCTTTCTTT. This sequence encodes CASSSDGDTEAFF.